The rows below give T cell receptor beta chains drawn from one sample of a study of beta chain features in type 1 diabetes. TCRdb's copy holds only in-frame clones and misses some; the assay was immunoSEQ multiplex PCR. In the table there are more than 300,000 clones, roughly a tenth of which are singletons. Material: central memory CD4+ T cells from blood. The source is a young man with type 1 diabetes. CDR3s include the opening cysteine and the closing phenylalanine or tryptophan. The order of the fields is clone size, V gene, D gene, J gene, CDR3 protein. A D gene is named only where the DNA matches it firmly. The size entry is marked missing in some rows and otherwise reads once, few, many or a size class.

abundance: NA; v_gene: TRBV6-5; d_gene: NA; j_gene: TRBJ2-6; CDR3aa: CASSYSLASGANVLTF
abundance: few; v_gene: TRBV7-2; d_gene: NA; j_gene: TRBJ2-1; CDR3aa: CASSSVGYNEQFF
abundance: NA; v_gene: TRBV7-2; d_gene: NA; j_gene: TRBJ2-6; CDR3aa: CASSFGHGANVLTF
abundance: few; v_gene: TRBV5-1; d_gene: NA; j_gene: TRBJ2-1; CDR3aa: CASGLAGDSSYNEQFF
abundance: many; v_gene: TRBV7-2; d_gene: NA; j_gene: TRBJ1-4; CDR3aa: CASSLANGEKLFF
abundance: NA; v_gene: TRBV29-1; d_gene: NA; j_gene: TRBJ2-7; CDR3aa: CSGGDGYYEQYF
abundance: NA; v_gene: TRBV9; d_gene: NA; j_gene: TRBJ2-2; CDR3aa: CASSRGSYGELFF
abundance: few; v_gene: TRBV5-4; d_gene: TRBD1; j_gene: TRBJ1-2; CDR3aa: CASSLAQGQGYYGYTF
abundance: NA; v_gene: TRBV5-8; d_gene: NA; j_gene: TRBJ1-4; CDR3aa: CASSLALQGTNEKLFF
abundance: NA; v_gene: TRBV5-1; d_gene: NA; j_gene: TRBJ1-6; CDR3aa: CASSLGDKNSPLHF
abundance: few; v_gene: TRBV6-4; d_gene: NA; j_gene: TRBJ1-5; CDR3aa: CASSATWDTGGPQHF
abundance: NA; v_gene: TRBV30; d_gene: NA; j_gene: TRBJ2-7; CDR3aa: CAWIKDSTYEQYF
abundance: few; v_gene: TRBV6-1; d_gene: TRBD1; j_gene: TRBJ2-7; CDR3aa: CASRPGQGNLYEQYF
abundance: many; v_gene: TRBV2; d_gene: NA; j_gene: TRBJ2-3; CDR3aa: CASGSGPATQYF
abundance: few; v_gene: TRBV4-3; d_gene: NA; j_gene: TRBJ1-2; CDR3aa: CASSQDGGLRVLYTF
abundance: few; v_gene: TRBV19; d_gene: NA; j_gene: TRBJ1-1; CDR3aa: CASSLPDRRTEAFF
abundance: many; v_gene: TRBV18; d_gene: TRBD1; j_gene: TRBJ2-7; CDR3aa: CASSPQTGTGAYEQYF
abundance: NA; v_gene: TRBV30; d_gene: NA; j_gene: TRBJ2-3; CDR3aa: CAWRGRGYTQYF
abundance: few; v_gene: TRBV21-1; d_gene: NA; j_gene: TRBJ2-7; CDR3aa: CASSQIAREGTYEQYF
abundance: NA; v_gene: TRBV29-1; d_gene: NA; j_gene: TRBJ2-6; CDR3aa: CSVRAQTGANVLTF
abundance: few; v_gene: TRBV18; d_gene: NA; j_gene: TRBJ1-6; CDR3aa: CASSQGGGTTPLHF
abundance: many; v_gene: TRBV12-5; d_gene: NA; j_gene: TRBJ2-7; CDR3aa: CASGSGASSYEQYF
abundance: many; v_gene: TRBV6-5; d_gene: TRBD2; j_gene: TRBJ2-1; CDR3aa: CASGSGTTYNEQFF
abundance: NA; v_gene: TRBV5-6; d_gene: NA; j_gene: TRBJ2-3; CDR3aa: CASSFYESTDTQYF
abundance: few; v_gene: TRBV5-1; d_gene: NA; j_gene: TRBJ2-1; CDR3aa: CASSLTTENNEQFF
abundance: NA; v_gene: TRBV12-2; d_gene: NA; j_gene: TRBJ2-3; CDR3aa: CASRRGGRGRVLDTQYF
abundance: few; v_gene: TRBV7-7; d_gene: TRBD2; j_gene: TRBJ2-5; CDR3aa: CASSSGLAVVETQYF
abundance: few; v_gene: TRBV29-1; d_gene: NA; j_gene: TRBJ2-3; CDR3aa: CSAVGGGTDTQYF
abundance: few; v_gene: TRBV6-1; d_gene: TRBD2; j_gene: TRBJ2-3; CDR3aa: CASLAGVTDTQYF
abundance: NA; v_gene: TRBV11-2; d_gene: TRBD1; j_gene: TRBJ2-5; CDR3aa: CASSARTGNQETQYF
abundance: NA; v_gene: TRBV7-9; d_gene: NA; j_gene: TRBJ2-5; CDR3aa: CASSFSPGETQYF
abundance: NA; v_gene: TRBV21-1; d_gene: NA; j_gene: TRBJ2-4; CDR3aa: CASSKAPRQDPAKNIQYF
abundance: few; v_gene: TRBV7-9; d_gene: NA; j_gene: TRBJ1-2; CDR3aa: CASSLDEELYGYTF
abundance: few; v_gene: TRBV5-8; d_gene: NA; j_gene: TRBJ2-5; CDR3aa: CASSRPDVGETQYF
abundance: few; v_gene: TRBV20-1; d_gene: NA; j_gene: TRBJ2-3; CDR3aa: CSAGYTDTQYF
abundance: few; v_gene: TRBV10-3; d_gene: NA; j_gene: TRBJ2-6; CDR3aa: CAISVGALGANVLTF
abundance: few; v_gene: TRBV19; d_gene: NA; j_gene: TRBJ2-2; CDR3aa: CASSNPNTGELFF
abundance: once; v_gene: TRBV19; d_gene: TRBD1; j_gene: TRBJ1-5; CDR3aa: CASSWTGGNQPQHF
abundance: NA; v_gene: TRBV5-4; d_gene: NA; j_gene: TRBJ2-1; CDR3aa: CASSQDPSIYNEQFF
abundance: NA; v_gene: TRBV5-4; d_gene: TRBD2; j_gene: TRBJ2-3; CDR3aa: CASSLFLGSGNTDTQYF
abundance: few; v_gene: TRBV7-9; d_gene: NA; j_gene: TRBJ1-6; CDR3aa: CASSFPNSPLHF
abundance: few; v_gene: TRBV10-1; d_gene: NA; j_gene: TRBJ1-2; CDR3aa: CASSTGTNYGYTF
abundance: few; v_gene: TRBV27; d_gene: TRBD1; j_gene: TRBJ1-5; CDR3aa: CASSLRGGQPQHF
abundance: few; v_gene: TRBV7-2; d_gene: NA; j_gene: TRBJ2-7; CDR3aa: CASSLMRGTYEQYF
abundance: few; v_gene: TRBV6-1; d_gene: NA; j_gene: TRBJ1-5; CDR3aa: CASSEQYSNQPQHF
abundance: NA; v_gene: TRBV6-9; d_gene: TRBD2; j_gene: TRBJ2-5; CDR3aa: CASSYEIKREGGETQYF
abundance: few; v_gene: TRBV11-2; d_gene: TRBD2; j_gene: TRBJ2-3; CDR3aa: CASSLEREGFGTDTQYF
abundance: few; v_gene: TRBV27; d_gene: NA; j_gene: TRBJ1-1; CDR3aa: CASRPWGYTEAFF
abundance: few; v_gene: TRBV5-6; d_gene: NA; j_gene: TRBJ2-5; CDR3aa: CASSLGRQETQYF